These 22 T cell receptor beta chains were all obtained from the same sample, sequenced in a study of blood T cell repertoires in COVID-19. This table comes from immunoSEQ multiplex PCR, and its TCRdb copy is limited to in-frame clones, with some not included. The sample has about 100,000 clones, 69% seen once; the top ten hold about 6.5%. Sequencing was done on a sample of peripheral blood. These receptors were obtained from a man older than 75 with acute or convalescent COVID-19.

This clone was detected only a few times. The chain joins TRBV9 to TRBJ1-2, with D possibly being TRBD1 (6 bases). CDR3 length equals 17 residues. Trimming pared 0 bases from V and 5 bases from J, leaving 20 bases between. Germline V lookup: CDR1 SGDLS, CDR2 YYNGEE. The chain's CDR3 is CASSVATGNARRYGYTF. The CDR3 DNA is TGTGCCAGCAGCGTAGCTACAGGGAACGCCCGAAGGTATGGCTACACCTTC.

This clone has more than one count but fewer than ten. V and J are TRBV27 and TRBJ2-7; no firm D call. V shed 7 bases and J shed 1 base, with 2 bases lying between them. Germline-derived CDR1 and CDR2 are MNHEY and SMNVEV (reference sequence). The CDR3 covers 10 residues. CDR3 coding DNA: TGTGCCAGCACTTCCTACGAGCAGTACTTC. This gives the protein CASTSYEQYF.

The genes are TRBV15 and TRBJ1-2; D is possibly TRBD1 (6 bases). The CDR3 loop spans 16 amino acids. The V end was cut by 4 bases, the J end by 5 bases, with 20 bases between. Germline V gene sequence: CDR1 LNHNV, CDR2 YYDKDF (reference sequence). The CDR3 loop is CATSKRGGALQYGYTF. CDR3 nucleotide sequence: TGTGCCACCAGCAAACGCGGGGGCGCCCTCCAGTATGGCTACACCTTC.

The V call is TRBV28, the J call TRBJ2-1; possible D gene TRBD2, 6 bases. V was shortened by 7 bases and J by 8 bases, with 15 bases between the two germline ends. The CDR3 extends over 13 amino acids. CDR1 MDHEN and CDR2 SYDVKM come from the germline V gene. The CDR3 DNA follows: TGTGCCAGCAATGGCCGGGAGCGACATGAGCAGTTCTTC. Amino acid sequence: CASNGRERHEQFF.

J is TRBJ1-1 and V is TRBV11-1; D unclear. Germline V gives CDR1 SGHAT, CDR2 FQDESV (reference sequence). V lost 3 bases and J lost 1, with 12 bases in between. The CDR3 covers 15 residues. The CDR3 DNA sequence: TGTGCCAGCAGCTTTAGCACGGAGGGGAACACTGAAGCTTTCTTT. Its protein product is CASSFSTEGNTEAFF.

This clone was seen ten or more times. The chain has TRBV6-2 or TRBV6-3 and TRBJ2-7, with 8 bases fitting TRBD2. The V and J ends lost 5 bases and 5 bases, in that order; junction bases with no gene match: 8. This CDR3 has 14 amino acids. The V gene's germline CDR1 is MNHEY and CDR2 SVGEGT. The CDR3 is CASSGSGGPDEQYF. CDR3 DNA sequence: TGTGCCAGCAGTGGGTCGGGAGGGCCCGACGAGCAGTACTTC.

The chain combines TRBV28 with TRBJ2-7, with 10 bases fitting TRBD1. Germline V gene lookup returns CDR1 MDHEN and CDR2 SYDVKM. The V segment lost 8 bases and the J segment 6 bases; nucleotides outside the gene matches: 13. The CDR3 totals 15 residues. The CDR3 DNA follows: TGTGCCAGCTGGGACAGGCCGGGACAGGGGAGCGAGCAGTACTTC. Protein product: CASWDRPGQGSEQYF.

J is TRBJ2-3 and V is TRBV7-2, with a possible D match to TRBD2 (6 bases). The germline CDR1 and CDR2 sequences are SGHTA and FQGNSA. Trimming left V 6 bases short and J 4 bases short, with 11 bases between. CDR3 length equals 13 residues. CDR3 residues: CASSTGTPDTQYF. The CDR3 nucleotides are TGTGCCAGCAGTACCGGGACTCCAGATACGCAGTATTTT.

The chain recombines TRBV5-4 with TRBJ2-3, with 10 bases lining up with TRBD1. The CDR3 consists of 16 residues. V shed 3 bases, J shed 3 bases, and the junction held 7 bases outside the gene matches. Germline lookup yields CDR1 SGHNT and CDR2 YYREEE (reference sequence). The CDR3 here is CASSWVPGQGTDTQYF. Written as DNA, the CDR3 is TGTGCCAGCAGCTGGGTCCCGGGACAGGGGACAGATACGCAGTATTTT.

The V call is TRBV6-5, the J call TRBJ2-5; D is ambiguous. The germline gives CDR1 MNHEY, CDR2 SVGAGI. The CDR3 is 14 amino acids. Trimming stripped 6 bases from V and 0 bases from J, with 11 bases between. The CDR3 DNA follows: TGTGCCAGCAGGCCCCCAGGTTACCAAGAGACCCAGTACTTC. It yields the protein CASRPPGYQETQYF.

This clone was seen a few times. This rearrangement joins TRBV2 to TRBJ2-7; D unresolved. Between the trimmed V and J ends, which lost 6 bases and 4 bases, there was a span of 16 bases. From germline, CDR1 is SNHLY and CDR2 FYNNEI. This CDR3 has 14 amino acids. The CDR3, as DNA: TGTGCCAGCAGGAGCACGGCTCGCGGATACGAGCAGTACTTC. Encoded protein: CASRSTARGYEQYF.

The chain carries TRBV9 and TRBJ2-2; TRBD2 matches 11 bases. The CDR3 runs 17 residues. V lost 0 bases, J lost 4 bases, and 5 bases stayed unmatched. Germline values: CDR1 SGDLS, CDR2 YYNGEE. The CDR3 region is CASSVGAGLAGTGELFF. The DNA of the CDR3 is TGTGCCAGCAGCGTAGGGGCAGGACTAGCGGGCACCGGGGAGCTGTTTTTT.

The genes are TRBV10-3 and TRBJ2-7; D possibly corresponds to TRBD2 (5 bases). The CDR3 has 12 residues. V was cut by 3 bases and J by 4 bases, with 7 bases left in between. Germline-derived CDR1 and CDR2 are ENHRY and SYGVKD. The CDR3 bases are TGTGCCATCAGTGACGGGATATACGAGCAGTACTTC. It yields the protein CAISDGIYEQYF.

The chain is built from TRBV25-1 and TRBJ2-5, with a tentative D call TRBD2 (6 bases). V lost 5 bases and J lost 5, with 15 bases in between. In germline, CDR1 is MGHDK, CDR2 SYGVNS. The CDR3 contains 14 residues. As DNA, the CDR3 is TGTGCCAGCAGTACCCCGGGGGTCGGGGAGACCCAGTACTTC. This encodes CASSTPGVGETQYF.

The V and J genes are TRBV5-4 and TRBJ2-5; TRBD2 agrees at 8 bases. The CDR3 is 16 amino acids. Germline CDR1 SGHNT, CDR2 YYREEE (reference sequence). J was trimmed by 1 base and V by 4 bases; bases with no gene match: 9. In DNA form, the CDR3 reads TGTGCCAGCAGCACCGACGGCGGGAGGCCCCAAGAGACCCAGTACTTC. Translating it yields CASSTDGGRPQETQYF.

This CDR3 is CATRSGYNEQFF. The DNA of the CDR3 is TGTGCCACCCGGAGCGGTTACAATGAGCAGTTCTTC. The chain joins TRBV6-4 to TRBJ2-1; possible D gene TRBD2, 5 bases. V was trimmed by 10 bases and J by 4 bases, leaving 11 bases between them. The CDR3 consists of 12 residues. Per germline, CDR1 MRHNA and CDR2 SNTAGT.

This clone was counted once. V gene TRBV15 combines with J gene TRBJ1-6; D remains ambiguous. The V and J ends lost 5 bases and 8 bases respectively, with 4 bases between them. Germline V lookup: CDR1 LNHNV, CDR2 YYDKDF (reference sequence). The CDR3 has 11 amino acids. The CDR3 sequence: CATSEDSPLHF. The DNA of the CDR3 is TGTGCCACCAGCGAGGATTCACCCCTCCACTTT.

The CDR3: CASSPAGRGGNEQFF. The DNA for the CDR3 is TGTGCCAGCTCACCGGCCGGCCGGGGAGGCAATGAGCAGTTCTTC. This rearrangement joins TRBV18 to TRBJ2-1; D might be TRBD2 (6 bases). With 3 bases removed from V and 6 bases from J, the gap between germline ends came to 15 bases. The CDR3 is 15 residues long. Per germline, CDR1 KGHSH and CDR2 LQKENI.

V gene TRBV9 combines with J gene TRBJ2-3; possible D gene TRBD2, 6 bases. The CDR3 is 15 residues long. Germline V lookup: CDR1 SGDLS, CDR2 YYNGEE. The V end was cut by 3 bases, the J end by 4 bases, with 15 bases between. This CDR3 is CASSADGQRADTQYF. CDR3 nucleotide sequence: TGTGCCAGCAGCGCCGACGGGCAGCGGGCAGATACGCAGTATTTT.

This clone was seen at least ten times. This rearrangement joins TRBV28 to TRBJ2-1; D possibly corresponds to TRBD2 (5 bases). Germline V gives CDR1 MDHEN, CDR2 SYDVKM. Trimming left V 3 bases short and J 12 bases short, with 21 bases between. The CDR3 extends over 15 amino acids. CDR3 DNA: TGTGCCAGCAGTTTTACACCAACTGTGGCGGGCCGGCAGTTCTTC. This gives the protein CASSFTPTVAGRQFF.

The gene calls are TRBV27 and TRBJ1-1, with 8 bases aligning to TRBD1. There are 14 residues in the CDR3. CDR1 and CDR2 (germline): MNHEY, SMNVEV (reference sequence). The J segment lost 1 base and the V segment lost 6 bases, leaving 4 bases of the junction unmatched. The CDR3 bases are TGTGCCAGCAGGACCGGGACAGGGAACACTGAAGCTTTCTTT. Residues: CASRTGTGNTEAFF.

The chain combines TRBV2 with TRBJ2-2, with D possibly TRBD2 on 6 matching bases. Trimming shortened V by 7 bases and J by 0 bases, and 9 bases separated the two germline ends. This CDR3 has 14 amino acids. Germline V gene data show CDR1 as SNHLY and CDR2 as FYNNEI. The CDR3 sequence: CASTGGPNTGELFF. As DNA, the CDR3 is TGTGCCAGCACCGGGGGACCGAACACCGGGGAGCTGTTTTTT.